The following is a T cell receptor beta chain sequence with its context. The germline V and J ends were trimmed by 2 bases and 10 bases, with 9 bases remaining between them. Germline V lookup: CDR1 SGHTA, CDR2 FQGNSA. There are 13 residues in the CDR3. The record originates from a study of tumor-infiltrating lymphocytes in oesophageal squamous cell carcinoma. One entry per CDR3 protein, called by TCRdb with MiXCR from the PCR reads. The sample lists 9,000 to 13,000 distinct CDR3 sequences, roughly 53% occurring once. Sample: esophageal tumor tissue. The receptor's source is a female donor with esophageal squamous cell carcinoma. V is TRBV7-2 and J is TRBJ1-6, with no clear D. CDR3 amino acids: CASSLNFGSPLHF. The DNA of the CDR3 is TGTGCCAGCAGCTTAAACTTCGGATCACCCCTCCACTTT.